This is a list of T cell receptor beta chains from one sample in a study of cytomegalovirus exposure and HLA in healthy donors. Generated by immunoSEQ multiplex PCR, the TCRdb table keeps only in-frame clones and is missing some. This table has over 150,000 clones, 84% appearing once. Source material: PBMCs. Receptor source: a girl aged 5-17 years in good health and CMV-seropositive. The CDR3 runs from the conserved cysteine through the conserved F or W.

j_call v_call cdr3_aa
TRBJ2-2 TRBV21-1 CASSGTFTGELFF
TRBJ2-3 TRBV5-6 CASSEEGRGKTDTQYF
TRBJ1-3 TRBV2 CASSTYSGNTIYF
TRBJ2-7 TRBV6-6 CASSSSGTGGEQYF
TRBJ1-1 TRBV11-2 CASSLIEAVNTEAFF
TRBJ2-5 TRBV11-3 CASSSYRGEETQYF
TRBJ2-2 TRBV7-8 CASSLGGQGGGELFF
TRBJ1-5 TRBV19 CASSKGQVNQPQHF
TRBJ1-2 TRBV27 CASSLWQGAPSGGYTF
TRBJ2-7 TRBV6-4 CASSETGQGEQYF
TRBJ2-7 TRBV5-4 CASRGAGQHYEQYF
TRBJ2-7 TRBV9 CASSRGSPTYEQYF
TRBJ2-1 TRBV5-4 CASSLGGYNEQFF
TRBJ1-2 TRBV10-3 CAISGSGAAAYGYTF
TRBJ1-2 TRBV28 CASSLRSSRYGYTF
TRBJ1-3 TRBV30 CAWTKTGTLGNTIYF
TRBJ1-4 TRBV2 CASREIPGTWEKLFF
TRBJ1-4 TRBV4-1 CASSLKGAGYEKLFF
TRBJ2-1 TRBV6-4 CASSEHPTGNEQFF
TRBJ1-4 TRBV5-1 CASSVEGTNEKLFF
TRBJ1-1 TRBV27 CASSQGTEAFF
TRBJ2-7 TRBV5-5 CASSLTGPTYEQYF
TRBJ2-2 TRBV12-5 CASGLVLKTGGPGELFF
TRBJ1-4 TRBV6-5 CASSPSTGGREKLFF
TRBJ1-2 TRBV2 CAERQGYYGYTF
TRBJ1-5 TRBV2 CASSRERGQGVDNQPQHF
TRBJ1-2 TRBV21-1 CASSNDREGYGYTF
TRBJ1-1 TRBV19 CASQDRRIAEAFF
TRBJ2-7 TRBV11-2 CASSPRLQTGIYEQYF
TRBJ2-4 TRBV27 CASSTQQGILAKNIQYF
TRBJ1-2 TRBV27 CASSYDRGYGYTF
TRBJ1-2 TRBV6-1 CASSEGPRGFWPPYGYTF
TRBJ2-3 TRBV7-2 CASSLPGLGTDTQYF
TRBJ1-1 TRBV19 CASSIRSVNTEAFF
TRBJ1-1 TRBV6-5 CASFSLAWTEAFF
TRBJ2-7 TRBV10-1 CASSKTGSYEQYF
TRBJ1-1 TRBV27 CASSLSQRGAEAFF
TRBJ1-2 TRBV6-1 CASSVGGQGLYYGYTF
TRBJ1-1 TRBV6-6 CASSTAGQVKNTEAFF
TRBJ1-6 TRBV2 CASSRTGTGGFNNSPLHF
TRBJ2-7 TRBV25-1 CASSEFGDYEQYF
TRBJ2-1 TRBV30 CAWSSAGVPNEQFF
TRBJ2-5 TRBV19 CASSNTRGRETQYF
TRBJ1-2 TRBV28 CASSLDMLIKRDGYTF
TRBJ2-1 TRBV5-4 CASSFQGDEQFF
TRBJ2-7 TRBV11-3 CASSLVEGVRTYEQYF
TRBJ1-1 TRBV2 CASSELTEAFF
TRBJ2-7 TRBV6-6 CASTWRGSYEQYF
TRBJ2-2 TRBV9 CASSHATATGGGRTGELFF
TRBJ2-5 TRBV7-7 CASSPGLQETQYF
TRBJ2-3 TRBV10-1 CASSASGGSTDTQYF
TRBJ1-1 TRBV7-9 CASRTGLLNTEAFF
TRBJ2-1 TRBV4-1 CASSPPPDRGEQFF
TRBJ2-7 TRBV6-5 CASSEGHGSYEQYF
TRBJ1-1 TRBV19 CASSIPLGRGNTEAFF